The present T cell receptor (beta chain) was sequenced within a study of T cell responses to AZD1222 COVID-19 vaccine. The wider study: Recipients boosted at about 4 weeks or about 12 weeks are pooled.

The V segment lost 4 bases and the J segment 3 bases; nucleotides outside the gene matches: 11. Germline V gene sequence: CDR1 LGHDT, CDR2 YNNKEL (reference sequence). CDR3 size: 16 residues. The data were produced by immunoSEQ multiplex PCR, yet TCRdb's version contains in-frame clones alone and is incomplete. The sample lists about 170,000 clones; 75% to 90% were seen once. The chain carries TRBV3-1 (or the pseudogene TRBV3-2) and TRBJ1-2, with TRBD1 matching 7 bases. The receptor was isolated from an adult in good health. The specimen was peripheral blood, collected on day 0 of AZD1222 vaccination. CDR3 amino acids: CASSPMTGMGYYGYTF. Here the CDR3 DNA reads TGTGCCAGCAGCCCCATGACAGGGATGGGCTACTATGGCTACACCTTC.